The clone carrying this T cell receptor beta chain appeared a few times. The data originate from a study of T cells in Graves' hyperthyroidism and ophthalmopathy. RNA transcripts provided the source from which TCR beta CDR3 regions were amplified. A set of HTBI primers served as the primers for a first-round RT-PCR of the TCR CDR3. TCRdb reanalysed the multiplex PCR reads using MiXCR and keeps one entry per CDR3 protein. The sample has about 840,000 distinct CDR3 sequences; around 38% are singletons. Germline V CDR1 and CDR2: SGHRS, YFSETQ. Trimming took 0 bases from V and 5 from J, leaving 9 bases between them. The CDR3 runs 14 residues.

The receptor was isolated from a man younger than 35 with Graves' hyperthyroidism. Sequenced material: blood. The chain couples TRBV5-1 to TRBJ1-5; the D is unclear. The CDR3 is CASSLAERDQPQHF. Here the CDR3 DNA reads TGCGCCAGCAGCTTGGCCGAAAGGGATCAGCCCCAGCATTTT.